The text below deals with one TCR beta chain. Antigen specificity is unknown. Per the germline V gene, CDR1 is KGHDR and CDR2 is SFDVKD. The CDR3 runs to 15 residues. V was shortened by 7 bases and J by 4 bases, with 16 bases between the two germline ends. Profiling of TCR beta VDJ combinations and CDR3 sequences used genomic DNA as template. One entry per CDR3 protein, called by TCRdb with MiXCR from the reads. The sample contains 80,000 or so distinct CDR3 sequences, around 70% of which appear only once. The patients chosen for sequencing had shown expansion of CD8+CD57+ cells (detected by flow cytometry). All patients were therapy-naive when blood was sampled. This entry comes from a study of CD8+CD57+ T cells in acquired aplastic anemia. At the level of the study: On average, sorted CD4+ and CD8+ cells gave 2.5 to 4 ug of DNA. General study points: Patients and controls were not found to differ significantly in CD8+ Simpson's diversity. Comparison of patients with controls identified about 30 shared CD8+ CDR3 sequences.

The clonotype comes from a human donor with aplastic anemia. The specimen sequenced was sorted CD4+, CD8+, or CD8+CD57+ T cells (not recorded which) from PBMCs. The chain links TRBV24-1 to TRBJ2-1; TRBD2 might be the D (6 bases). The CDR3, as DNA: TGTGCCACCAGCGCCTCAACTAGCCCATACAATGAGCAGTTCTTC. It is translated as CATSASTSPYNEQFF.